This T cell receptor beta chain came from a study of T cell responses to AZD1222 COVID-19 vaccine. A word on this clone: Its target is not known.

The germline V gene encodes CDR1 SGHKS and CDR2 YYEKEE (reference sequence). The germline V and J ends were trimmed by 4 bases and 5 bases, with 7 bases remaining between them. The CDR3 totals 11 residues. Study-wide findings and caveats: With two AZD1222 doses given, Spike-specific TCR breadth and depth both rose.

Measured with immunoSEQ multiplex PCR; TCRdb has only the in-frame clones, and not every one. The top ten hold 18% of the sample, which has about 130,000 clones, 88% seen once. Sequencing was performed on peripheral blood, taken on day 0 of MenACWY control vaccination. V is TRBV5-5 and J is TRBJ2-7, with D hard to call. This TCR was recovered from an adult in good health. CDR3 coding DNA: TGTGCCAGCAGCCTATCGGACGAGCAGTACTTC. Amino acids: CASSLSDEQYF.